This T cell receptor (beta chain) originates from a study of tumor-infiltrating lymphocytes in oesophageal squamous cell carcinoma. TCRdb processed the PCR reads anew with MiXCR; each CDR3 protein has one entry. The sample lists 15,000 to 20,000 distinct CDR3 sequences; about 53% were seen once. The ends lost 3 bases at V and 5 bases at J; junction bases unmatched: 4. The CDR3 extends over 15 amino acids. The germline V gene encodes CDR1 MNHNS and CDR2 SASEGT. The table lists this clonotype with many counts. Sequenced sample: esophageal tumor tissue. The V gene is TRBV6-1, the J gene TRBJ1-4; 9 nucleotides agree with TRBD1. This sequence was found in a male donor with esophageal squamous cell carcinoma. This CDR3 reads CASSETGTGNEKLFF. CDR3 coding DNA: TGTGCCAGCAGTGAGACCGGGACAGGGAATGAAAAACTGTTTTTT.